A selection of T cell receptor beta chains follows, all from one sample in a study of blood T cell repertoires in COVID-19. Profiled with immunoSEQ multiplex PCR; TCRdb holds only in-frame clones, not every one. The top ten clones hold 11% of a sample with some 130,000 clones, around 78% of them seen once. Sequencing was performed on peripheral blood. The receptors stem from a human donor in a cohort sampled during active COVID-19. Each CDR3 is given with its conserved first and last residue. A D gene is named only where the DNA matches it firmly.

j_call v_call d_call cdr3_aa cdr3_nt
TRBJ1-1 TRBV4-1 - CASSGPLRGTEAFF TGCGCCAGCAGCGGACCCCTAAGGGGGACTGAAGCTTTCTTT
TRBJ2-1 TRBV18 TRBD2 CASSPPNGGYYNEQFF TGTGCCAGCTCACCACCGAACGGGGGGTACTACAATGAGCAGTTCTTC
TRBJ2-1 TRBV12-3/TRBV12-4 - CASSLEGGGRFF TGTGCCAGCAGTTTAGAGGGTGGGGGGAGGTTCTTC
TRBJ2-6 TRBV5-1 TRBD1 CASSPGQGVSGANVLTF TGCGCCAGCAGCCCCGGACAGGGCGTTTCTGGGGCCAACGTCCTGACTTTC
TRBJ1-2 TRBV6-6 TRBD1 CASSPRTGLGYTF TGTGCCAGCAGTCCGAGGACAGGGCTGGGCTACACCTTC
TRBJ2-6 TRBV19 - CASSIPGFSGANVLTF TGTGCCAGTAGTATCCCGGGGTTCTCTGGGGCCAACGTCCTGACTTTC
TRBJ2-5 TRBV6-5 TRBD1 CASSYGDRVGQETQYF TGTGCCAGCAGTTACGGGGACAGGGTGGGTCAAGAGACCCAGTACTTC
TRBJ1-6 TRBV27 - CASSEDSGGYSPLHF TGTGCCAGCAGTGAGGACAGCGGAGGTTATTCACCCCTCCACTTT
TRBJ1-1 TRBV7-9 TRBD1 CASSSESISRDSHTEAFF TGTGCCAGCAGCTCCGAGTCTATTTCCCGGGACAGCCACACTGAAGCTTTCTTT
TRBJ1-1 TRBV7-9 - CASSPRDTLDTEAFF TGTGCCAGCAGCCCCCGGGACACCCTGGACACTGAAGCTTTCTTT
TRBJ1-5 TRBV19 TRBD1 CASSFRDRDQPQHF TGTGCCAGTAGTTTCCGGGACAGGGATCAGCCCCAGCATTTT